The rows below give T cell receptor beta chains drawn from one sample of a study of cytomegalovirus exposure and HLA in healthy donors. Some clones are missing from TCRdb's copy, which holds only in-frame ones; the method was immunoSEQ multiplex PCR. The table includes about 130,000 clones, about 80% detected once. Sequencing was performed on PBMCs. These receptors all stem from a boy younger than 10 in good health and CMV-seronegative. CDR3s include the opening cysteine and the closing phenylalanine or tryptophan. The D gene is left open where the match is weak. Size values are once, few and many counts, or a class for expanded clones, and some rows have none.

d_gene	abundance	v_gene	j_gene	CDR3aa	CDR3nt
TRBD2	-	TRBV25-1	TRBJ2-6	CASSSRTSGGAGANVLTF	TGTGCCAGCAGTTCACGGACTAGCGGGGGGGCTGGGGCCAACGTCCTGACTTTC
TRBD1	-	TRBV7-9	TRBJ1-1	CASVYRDRAYTEAFF	TGTGCCAGCGTCTACCGGGACAGGGCGTACACTGAAGCTTTCTTT
-	-	TRBV27	TRBJ1-1	CASSYTANTEAFF	TGTGCCAGCAGTTATACAGCGAACACTGAAGCTTTCTTT
-	-	TRBV5-1	TRBJ1-1	CASSLSTVNTEAFF	TGCGCCAGCAGCTTAAGCACCGTGAACACTGAAGCTTTCTTT
-	-	TRBV19	TRBJ1-2	CASIPSGIDYGYTF	TGTGCCAGTATCCCGTCGGGGATTGACTATGGCTACACCTTC
-	once	TRBV19	TRBJ1-6	CASSRGIDNSPLHF	TGTGCCAGTAGCCGGGGTATCGATAATTCACCCCTCCACTTT
-	-	TRBV5-1	TRBJ2-1	CASSLADYNEQFF	TGCGCCAGCAGCTTAGCGGATTACAATGAGCAGTTCTTC
-	-	TRBV6-6	TRBJ1-2	CASSYSAEGYGYTF	TGTGCCAGCAGTTACTCGGCAGAGGGCTATGGCTACACCTTC
TRBD1	few	TRBV4-3	TRBJ1-3	CASSQFREEQGAYSGNTIYF	TGCGCCAGCAGCCAATTTCGGGAGGAACAGGGGGCCTACTCTGGAAACACCATATATTTT
-	-	TRBV5-5	TRBJ1-5	CASSLGRVGYQPQHF	TGTGCCAGCAGCTTGGGGCGGGTGGGGTATCAGCCCCAGCATTTT
-	-	TRBV18	TRBJ1-5	CASSPGGGRSNQPQHF	TGTGCCAGCTCACCGGGCGGGGGCAGGAGCAATCAGCCCCAGCATTTT
-	-	TRBV6-1	TRBJ2-5	CASSELIQETQYF	TGTGCCAGCAGTGAACTAATACAAGAGACCCAGTACTTC
-	once	TRBV4-1	TRBJ2-7	CASSQEGGRYF	TGCGCCAGCAGCCAGGAAGGGGGACGGTACTTC
TRBD2	-	TRBV5-1	TRBJ2-1	CASSFSGGGLNEQFF	TGCGCCAGCAGCTTTAGCGGGGGTGGCCTCAATGAGCAGTTCTTC
TRBD2	-	TRBV7-3	TRBJ2-1	CASSSLAGYDNEQFF	TGTGCCAGCAGTTCACTAGCGGGGTATGACAATGAGCAGTTCTTC
TRBD1	-	TRBV5-8	TRBJ2-3	CASSRGQGLSADTQYF	TGTGCCAGCAGCAGAGGACAGGGGTTGAGTGCAGATACGCAGTATTTT
-	-	TRBV5-1	TRBJ2-2	CASSFGRPGPGELFF	TGCGCCAGCAGCTTTGGCAGGCCAGGGCCCGGGGAGCTGTTTTTT
TRBD1	once	TRBV19	TRBJ1-2	CASSPGKGAQGYTF	TGTGCCAGTAGCCCCGGCAAGGGGGCGCAGGGCTACACCTTC
TRBD2	-	TRBV7-9	TRBJ2-2	CASSPSGGAFTGELFF	TGTGCCAGCAGCCCTAGCGGGGGGGCATTTACCGGGGAGCTGTTTTTT
-	few	TRBV18	TRBJ2-1	CASSPLRASVYNEQFF	TGTGCCAGCTCACCCTTAAGGGCTAGCGTCTACAATGAGCAGTTCTTC
TRBD1	-	TRBV27	TRBJ1-2	CASSSSFDRGYGYTF	TGTGCCAGCAGTTCATCCTTTGACAGGGGCTATGGCTACACCTTC
TRBD1	-	TRBV5-1	TRBJ2-1	CASSLRTGDNEQFF	TGCGCCAGCAGCTTGAGGACAGGGGACAATGAGCAGTTCTTC
TRBD2	-	TRBV2	TRBJ2-1	CASTSGPSGQSSYNEQFF	TGTGCCAGCACATCCGGCCCTAGCGGTCAAAGCTCCTACAATGAGCAGTTCTTC
-	-	TRBV9	TRBJ2-1	CASSVGTLGEYEQFF	TGTGCCAGCAGCGTAGGGACTCTCGGGGAATATGAGCAGTTCTTC
-	-	TRBV6-5	TRBJ2-3	CASSLLSSTDTQYF	TGTGCCAGCAGCTTGCTATCGAGCACAGATACGCAGTATTTT
-	-	TRBV7-2	TRBJ1-1	CASSLGWAEAFF	TGTGCCAGCAGCTTAGGGTGGGCAGAAGCTTTCTTT
TRBD2	-	TRBV9	TRBJ2-5	CASSPLTSGGQETQYF	TGTGCCAGCAGCCCGCTGACTAGCGGGGGCCAAGAGACCCAGTACTTC
TRBD1	-	TRBV2	TRBJ2-7	CASSVQGIEQYF	TGTGCCAGCAGTGTACAGGGGATCGAGCAGTACTTC
TRBD1	-	TRBV5-8	TRBJ1-2	CASSLDRVDGYTF	TGTGCCAGCAGTCTGGACAGGGTTGATGGCTACACCTTC
TRBD2	-	TRBV28	TRBJ2-1	CASSPLGLAANNEQFF	TGTGCCAGCAGTCCATTAGGACTAGCGGCTAACAATGAGCAGTTCTTC
TRBD2	-	TRBV6-5	TRBJ2-1	CASSLHMGGIDNEQFF	TGTGCCAGCAGTTTACACATGGGGGGGATCGACAATGAGCAGTTCTTC
-	-	TRBV5-1	TRBJ1-2	CASSRGGTDGYTF	TGCGCCAGCAGCCGGGGGGGTACTGATGGCTACACCTTC
-	-	TRBV9	TRBJ1-2	CASSVDSPGGGYTF	TGTGCCAGCAGCGTAGACAGCCCGGGAGGTGGCTACACCTTC
-	-	TRBV7-2	TRBJ2-4	CASSLDNRAAKNIQYF	TGTGCCAGCAGCTTAGATAACAGGGCGGCCAAAAACATTCAGTACTTC
-	-	TRBV7-9	TRBJ2-5	CSSSLGGGGSQETQYF	TGTTCCAGCAGCTTAGGAGGAGGCGGATCCCAAGAGACCCAGTACTTC
TRBD1	-	TRBV27	TRBJ2-1	CASSVGQGYEQFF	TGTGCCAGCAGTGTTGGACAGGGCTATGAGCAGTTCTTC
-	once	TRBV25-1	TRBJ1-4	CASSEYILEEKLFF	TGTGCCAGCAGTGAATATATACTCGAAGAAAAACTGTTTTTT
TRBD1	-	TRBV7-3	TRBJ1-3	CATKPTGDANTIYF	TGTGCCACCAAACCGACAGGGGATGCAAACACCATATATTTT
-	once	TRBV19	TRBJ1-3	CASSLEDSLHTIYF	TGTGCCAGTAGTCTAGAGGACAGTCTTCACACCATATATTTT
-	-	TRBV6-1	TRBJ1-1	CASSEGEGGSTEAFF	TGTGCCAGCAGTGAAGGGGAGGGAGGTAGCACTGAAGCTTTCTTT
-	-	TRBV7-2	TRBJ1-5	CASSLGGGLNQPQHF	TGTGCCAGCAGCTTAGGGGGGGGCCTGAATCAGCCCCAGCATTTT
TRBD1	-	TRBV5-1	TRBJ2-3	CASRTGGTDTQYF	TGCGCCAGCAGGACAGGGGGCACAGATACGCAGTATTTT
TRBD1	-	TRBV4-3	TRBJ1-4	CASSQDRDSGEKLFF	TGCGCCAGCAGCCAAGACCGGGACAGCGGGGAAAAACTGTTTTTT
-	-	TRBV7-9	TRBJ1-1	CASSIGTANVEAFF	TGTGCCAGCAGCATTGGGACTGCCAATGTTGAAGCTTTCTTT
-	-	TRBV7-2	TRBJ2-7	CASSFDSSYEQYF	TGTGCCAGCAGCTTCGACTCATCCTACGAGCAGTACTTC
-	-	TRBV5-1	TRBJ1-3	CASMKGAGGNTIYF	TGCGCCAGCATGAAAGGGGCAGGTGGAAACACCATATATTTT
TRBD1	-	TRBV5-1	TRBJ1-3	CASSLRYRGPPGNTIYF	TGCGCCAGCAGCTTACGATACAGGGGACCCCCTGGAAACACCATATATTTT
TRBD1	-	TRBV6-1	TRBJ1-2	CASSPGGANYGYTF	TGTGCCAGCAGCCCAGGGGGCGCGAACTATGGCTACACCTTC